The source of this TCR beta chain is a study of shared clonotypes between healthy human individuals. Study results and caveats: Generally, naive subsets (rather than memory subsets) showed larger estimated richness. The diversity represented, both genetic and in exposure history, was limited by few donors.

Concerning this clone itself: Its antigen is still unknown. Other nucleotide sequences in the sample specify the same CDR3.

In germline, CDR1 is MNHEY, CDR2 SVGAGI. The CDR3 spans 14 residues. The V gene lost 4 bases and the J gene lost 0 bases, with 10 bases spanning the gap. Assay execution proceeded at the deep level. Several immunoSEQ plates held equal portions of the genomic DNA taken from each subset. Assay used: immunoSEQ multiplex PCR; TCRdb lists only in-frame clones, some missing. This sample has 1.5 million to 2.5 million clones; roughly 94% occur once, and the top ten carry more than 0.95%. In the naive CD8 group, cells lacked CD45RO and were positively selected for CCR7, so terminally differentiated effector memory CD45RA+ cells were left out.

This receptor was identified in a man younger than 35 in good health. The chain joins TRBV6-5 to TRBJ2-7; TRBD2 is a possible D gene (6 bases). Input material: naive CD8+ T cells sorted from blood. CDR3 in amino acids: CASSSAGSSYEQYF. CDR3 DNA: TGTGCCAGCAGTTCAGCGGGCAGCTCCTACGAGCAGTACTTC.